These 21 T cell receptor beta chains were sequenced from one sample in a study of blood T cell repertoires in COVID-19. The method was immunoSEQ multiplex PCR; TCRdb's version includes in-frame clones alone and lacks a portion of them. The sample holds almost 350,000 clones, around 90% seen once. Sequenced material: peripheral blood. The receptor set was obtained from a woman aged 60 to 75 with COVID-19, enrolled during active disease.

This chain joins TRBV20-1 and TRBJ1-2; the D is unclear. The CDR3 totals 11 residues. The V and J ends lost 7 bases and 4 bases respectively, with 10 bases between them. The germline V gene encodes CDR1 DFQATT and CDR2 SNEGSKA (reference sequence). The CDR3 protein is CSVEGRYGYTF. The CDR3 nucleotides are TGCAGTGTTGAGGGCCGCTATGGCTACACCTTC.

The V gene is TRBV3-1 (or the pseudogene TRBV3-2), the J gene TRBJ2-1, with D possibly TRBD2 on 5 matching bases. V lost 4 bases, J lost 6 bases, and 13 bases lay in between. The length of the CDR3 is 14 residues. CDR1 is LGHDT and CDR2 is YNNKEL in the germline V gene (reference sequence). CDR3 in DNA: TGTGCCAGCAGCCTCTCGGACGGAGGCAATGAGCAGTTCTTC. Its translation is CASSLSDGGNEQFF.

V gene TRBV27 combines with J gene TRBJ2-7, with TRBD1 as a possible D gene (5 bases). Deletions cut 6 bases from V and 3 bases from J, with 12 bases between. Looked up from germline, CDR1 is MNHEY and CDR2 is SMNVEV (reference sequence). There are 13 residues in the CDR3. The CDR3 nucleotides are TGTGCCAGCAGCCCGATTGACAGCTACGAGCAGTACTTC. It yields the protein CASSPIDSYEQYF.

The CDR3 DNA reads TGTGCCAGCAGCGTAGCTGAACAGGGGTACGAGCAGTACTTC. Amino acid sequence: CASSVAEQGYEQYF. The chain combines TRBV9 with TRBJ2-7, with 7 bases lining up with TRBD1. Germline V CDR1 and CDR2: SGDLS, YYNGEE. J gave up 4 bases and V 0 bases, and 4 bases lay outside the gene matches. The CDR3 loop spans 14 amino acids.

The chain's CDR3 is CATSREVSNSHEQYF. The CDR3 coding sequence is TGTGCCACCAGCAGGGAAGTATCTAACAGTCACGAGCAGTACTTC. The chain combines TRBV15 with TRBJ2-7; D is undetermined. V was cut by 3 bases and J by 5 bases, with 17 bases left in between. Germline V gene lookup returns CDR1 LNHNV and CDR2 YYDKDF (reference sequence). This CDR3 has 15 amino acids.

The V call is TRBV10-3, the J call TRBJ2-1; 11 nucleotides match TRBD2. Losses at the gene ends were 6 bases for V and 4 bases for J; bases not matched to a gene: 5. CDR3 length: 15 amino acids. CDR1 and CDR2 (germline): ENHRY, SYGVKD. CDR3 protein: CAIRDSGGVYNEQFF. CDR3 coding DNA: TGTGCCATCAGGGATAGCGGGGGGGTTTACAATGAGCAGTTCTTC.

The chain joins TRBV7-4 to TRBJ2-7; maybe TRBD1 (6 bases). Trimming took off 5 bases at V and 2 bases at J, with 16 bases between the two ends. Germline CDR1 and CDR2: SGHVT and SQSDAQ. The CDR3 has 15 amino acids. This CDR3 reads CASSPKFRTAYEQYF. CDR3 DNA: TGTGCCAGCAGCCCAAAGTTTCGGACAGCCTACGAGCAGTACTTC.

The chain couples TRBV9 to TRBJ1-4; possible D gene TRBD1, 5 bases. Germline V lookup: CDR1 SGDLS, CDR2 YYNGEE. The CDR3 contains 16 residues. The ends were cut back, 2 bases at V and 4 bases at J, with 15 bases in the middle. DNA for the CDR3: TGTGCCAGCAGCGTCGGGGCGGTGCGGGGTAATGAAAAACTGTTTTTT. It encodes CASSVGAVRGNEKLFF.

This clone was recorded once. This sequence joins TRBV6-5 and TRBJ1-2; TRBD1 matches 9 bases. Germline CDR1 MNHEY, CDR2 SVGAGI. The V gene end was trimmed by 5 bases and the J gene end by 6 bases; junction bases not matched to a gene: 7. The CDR3 runs to 14 residues. This CDR3 is CASSLGTGRNGYTF. The CDR3 DNA reads as TGTGCCAGCAGTCTTGGGACAGGGAGGAATGGCTACACCTTC.

The rearrangement uses TRBV6-6 and TRBJ1-3, with a possible D match to TRBD1 (5 bases). CDR3 length: 15 amino acids. Germline values: CDR1 MNHNY, CDR2 SVGAGI (reference sequence). The ends were cut back, 6 bases at V and 0 bases at J, with 12 bases in the middle. In nucleotides, the CDR3 is TGTGCCAGCAGCCGTGACAGAAGCTCTGGAAACACCATATATTTT. Encoded protein: CASSRDRSSGNTIYF.

This clone was picked up a small number of times. The chain is built from TRBV6-5 and TRBJ1-5; TRBD1 agrees at 9 bases. Looked up from germline, CDR1 is MNHEY and CDR2 is SVGAGI. CDR3 length equals 15 residues. The V segment lost 5 bases and the J segment 0 bases; nucleotides outside the gene matches: 2. The DNA for the CDR3 is TGTGCCAGCAGTAGACAGGGGGTTAGCAATCAGCCCCAGCATTTT. This gives the protein CASSRQGVSNQPQHF.

CDR3 nucleotide sequence: TGCAGTGCTAGTCCCGACAGGGCCATTCACGAGCAGTACTTC. Residues: CSASPDRAIHEQYF. This rearrangement joins TRBV20-1 to TRBJ2-7, with 7 positions matching TRBD1. The CDR3 extends over 14 amino acids. V was pared by 3 bases and J by 5 bases, with 10 bases of the junction left unmatched. Germline V gene lookup returns CDR1 DFQATT and CDR2 SNEGSKA (reference sequence).

The chain couples TRBV5-4 to TRBJ2-2; 10 positions match TRBD1. Per germline, CDR1 SGHNT and CDR2 YYREEE (reference sequence). The CDR3 runs 16 residues. V was pared by 4 bases and J by 1 base, with 4 bases of the junction left unmatched. The CDR3 DNA reads TGTGCCAGCAGCCTTGACAGGGGGCGGAACACCGGGGAGCTGTTTTTT. The encoded protein is CASSLDRGRNTGELFF.

A single count supports this clone. The V gene is TRBV6-4, the J gene TRBJ1-6; TRBD1 might be the D (5 bases). V was trimmed by 3 bases and J by 7 bases, leaving 13 bases between them. The germline V gene has CDR1 MRHNA and CDR2 SNTAGT. This CDR3 has 15 amino acids. The CDR3 DNA reads as TGTGCCAGCAGTGAACAGGCAGGGAAGAATTCACCCCTCCACTTT. It codes for CASSEQAGKNSPLHF.

This clone occurred once. The CDR3 DNA is TGTGCCAGCAGCAAAGACAGGGGGCGAACAGATACGCAGTATTTT. Residues: CASSKDRGRTDTQYF. The chain links TRBV6-2 or TRBV6-3 to TRBJ2-3; 10 positions match TRBD1. The CDR3 is 15 amino acids. V shed 6 bases, J shed 3 bases, and the junction held 6 bases outside the gene matches. Germline CDR1 MNHEY, CDR2 SVGEGT.

The gene calls are TRBV5-4 and TRBJ1-3, with D possibly matching TRBD1 (5 bases). The CDR3 sequence is 16 residues long. Germline V lookup: CDR1 SGHNT, CDR2 YYREEE (reference sequence). Trimming left V 4 bases short and J 0 bases short, with 14 bases between. CDR3 residues: CASSVGTYDSGNTIYF. In DNA, the CDR3 is TGTGCCAGCAGCGTCGGGACTTACGACTCTGGAAACACCATATATTTT.

This rearrangement joins TRBV9 to TRBJ1-1; D is perhaps TRBD1 (5 bases). V dropped 1 base and J dropped 5 bases, with 15 bases sitting between them. The CDR3 runs 15 residues. In germline, CDR1 is SGDLS, CDR2 YYNGEE. The CDR3 is CASSVSGGVGTEAFF. The DNA of the CDR3 is TGTGCCAGCAGCGTATCGGGGGGAGTGGGGACTGAAGCTTTCTTT.

This clone occurred a few times. The junction shows a germline mismatch at one end, possibly a read error. This sequence joins TRBV28 and TRBJ1-2, with D possibly TRBD1 on 6 matching bases. From germline, CDR1 is MDHEN and CDR2 SYDVKM. This CDR3 has 12 residues. The CDR3 DNA reads as TGTGCCAGCAGTTCCCCCGGACAGATAAGCGGCTTC. It codes for CASSSPGQISGF.

J is TRBJ2-7 and V is TRBV6-5; 7 bases agree with TRBD2. CDR3 length: 14 residues. Germline loops: CDR1 MNHEY, CDR2 SVGAGI. With V trimmed by 7 bases and J by 3 bases, 9 bases remained unmatched. The CDR3 loop is CASKASGGSYEQYF. As DNA, the CDR3 is TGTGCCAGCAAAGCGTCCGGGGGGAGCTACGAGCAGTACTTC.

CDR3 region: CASSRPYRGSDTEAFF. The CDR3 DNA is TGTGCCAGCAGCCGACCCTACAGGGGGTCGGACACTGAAGCTTTCTTT. The rearrangement uses TRBV3-1 (or the pseudogene TRBV3-2) and TRBJ1-1; 8 nucleotides line up with TRBD1. The CDR3 length is 16 residues. V lost 4 bases and J lost 3; bases outside the gene matches: 10. Germline CDR1 and CDR2: LGHDT and YNNKEL (reference sequence).

This chain joins TRBV12-3 or TRBV12-4 and TRBJ1-5; no definite D call. V lost 6 bases, J lost 7 bases, and 13 bases lay in between. The CDR3 consists of 13 residues. CDR3 DNA: TGTGCCAGCAGATTCGAGGGTCGACAGCCCCAGCATTTT. Translation: CASRFEGRQPQHF.